The present TCR beta chain was sequenced within a study of blood T cells in healthy people across ages. The authors ran a second PCR of 7 to 11 cycles using a sample-barcoded 5' primer and a J-beta primer mix. Tagging of each cDNA molecule was performed by a template-switch adaptor with 12 random nucleotides. MiXCR was run by TCRdb on the 5' RACE reads, yielding one entry per CDR3 protein. The profile shows under 1,000,000 distinct CDR3 sequences, roughly 46% of them singletons. The CDR3 has 19 residues. The germline V gene has CDR1 DFQATT and CDR2 SNEGSKA (reference sequence). The J segment lost 9 bases and the V segment lost 1 base, leaving 19 bases of the junction unmatched.

The J gene is TRBJ2-3, the V gene TRBV20-1; 13 nucleotides line up with TRBD2. The TCR sequence derives from a man of 80 years or more in good health. Sequencing input: blood. CDR3 bases: TGCAGTGCTAGAGGAATCGCGGGACTAGCGGGAACCGGCACTGAAACGCAGTATTTT. The encoded protein is CSARGIAGLAGTGTETQYF.